The rows below give T cell receptor beta chains drawn from one sample of a study of shared clonotypes between healthy human individuals. Some clones are missing from TCRdb's copy, which holds only in-frame ones; the method was immunoSEQ multiplex PCR. Of about 2 million clones in the sample, 85% to 95% are singletons; the top ten hold roughly 1%. The sample taken for sequencing was naive CD8+ T cells sorted from blood. All receptors derive from a man aged 18 to 30 in good health. CDR3s include the opening cysteine and the closing phenylalanine or tryptophan.

V	J	CDR3
TRBV6-1	TRBJ2-7	CASSEGGPVFVYEQYF
TRBV27	TRBJ2-7	CASSHRGSHEQYF
TRBV19	TRBJ2-1	CASSISGSGYNEQFF
TRBV13	TRBJ2-1	CASSPGTSGGYHNEQFF
TRBV19	TRBJ2-7	CASSIDPSQGHEQYF
TRBV7-9	TRBJ1-2	CASSLGSRGPPLGGYTF
TRBV5-1	TRBJ2-7	CASSPEGGPWTDYEQYF
TRBV7-2	TRBJ1-3	CASSPEGVSGNTIYF
TRBV9	TRBJ2-3	CASSAFTGASTDTQYF
TRBV30	TRBJ2-5	CAWGLTSGIQETQYF
TRBV27	TRBJ2-3	CASSFGQVADTQYF
TRBV29-1	TRBJ2-1	CSVETNLQNEQFF
TRBV2	TRBJ2-7	CASTREVYEQYF
TRBV11-2	TRBJ1-6	CASSLMYGEGAPLHF
TRBV6-6	TRBJ2-7	CASSGQGGLKPYEQYF
TRBV5-1	TRBJ1-2	CASSSGQGADGYTF
TRBV5-6	TRBJ2-1	CASSSGLAYNEQFF
TRBV2	TRBJ2-7	CASSESTGSYEQYF
TRBV4-2	TRBJ2-7	CASSQGRPGVYEQYF
TRBV5-4	TRBJ2-3	CASSQGLAGGSTDTQYF
TRBV19	TRBJ1-1	CASSIGTDEAFF
TRBV11-2	TRBJ2-1	CASSSPWKSSYNEQFF
TRBV27	TRBJ1-6	CASSVKPNSPLHF
TRBV6-6	TRBJ1-4	CASSRRSGEKLFF
TRBV5-8	TRBJ2-4	CASSMRTSAAKNIQYF
TRBV10-2	TRBJ1-2	CASSETPPAGYTF
TRBV10-1	TRBJ1-2	CASSPSGTPGGWNGYTF
TRBV27	TRBJ2-5	CASSLWPGAAETQYF
TRBV9	TRBJ2-1	CASSVATGAVEQFF
TRBV2	TRBJ2-2	CASIPHNTGELFF
TRBV5-6	TRBJ2-2	CASSLSQAFSTGELFF
TRBV6-5	TRBJ1-5	CASSPLLYSNQPQHF
TRBV7-9	TRBJ2-1	CASNAGRTYNEQFF
TRBV11-2	TRBJ1-1	CASSPNSAFSVAFF
TRBV7-8	TRBJ2-7	CASSLGGLEASHEQYF
TRBV7-9	TRBJ2-7	CASSSAAYEQYF
TRBV6-1	TRBJ1-5	CASSERTGTNQPQHF
TRBV29-1	TRBJ1-2	CSVEVPGASGYTF
TRBV9	TRBJ2-1	CASSDESYNEQFF
TRBV10-1	TRBJ2-3	CASNDRDPADTQYF
TRBV5-1	TRBJ2-3	CASSFGLAEGADTQYF
TRBV14	TRBJ2-7	CASSPWTGGFYEQYF
TRBV11-2	TRBJ2-7	CASSLAGPQYEQYF
TRBV6-6	TRBJ1-2	CASSDISYGYTF
TRBV14	TRBJ1-4	CASSQTGTGGEKLFF
TRBV7-6	TRBJ2-2	CASSPENSNTGELFF
TRBV11-3	TRBJ2-5	CASSSLLDRETQYF
TRBV30	TRBJ2-1	CAWSPVSYNEQFF
TRBV27	TRBJ2-1	CASSLSRPGIDVMDEQFF
TRBV11-2	TRBJ1-4	CASSLEGGVGPNEKLFF
TRBV30	TRBJ2-5	CAWSDGSAETQYF
TRBV18	TRBJ1-1	CASSLRTDTEAFF
TRBV14	TRBJ1-1	CASSQAKVVGGNTEAFF